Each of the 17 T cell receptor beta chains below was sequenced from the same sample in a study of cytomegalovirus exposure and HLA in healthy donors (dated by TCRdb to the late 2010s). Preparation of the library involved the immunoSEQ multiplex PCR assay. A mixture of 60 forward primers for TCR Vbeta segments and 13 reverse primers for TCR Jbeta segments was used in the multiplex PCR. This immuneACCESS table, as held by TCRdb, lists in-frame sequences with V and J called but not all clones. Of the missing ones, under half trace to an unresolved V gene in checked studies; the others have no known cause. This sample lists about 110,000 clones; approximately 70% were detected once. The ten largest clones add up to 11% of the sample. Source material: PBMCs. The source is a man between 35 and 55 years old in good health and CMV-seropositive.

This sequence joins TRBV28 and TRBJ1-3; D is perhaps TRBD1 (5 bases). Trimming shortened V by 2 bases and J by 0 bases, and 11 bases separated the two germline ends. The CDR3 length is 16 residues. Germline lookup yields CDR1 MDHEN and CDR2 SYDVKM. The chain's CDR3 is CASSLGDFYSGNTIYF. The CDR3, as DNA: TGTGCCAGCAGTTTAGGGGACTTCTACTCTGGAAACACCATATATTTT.

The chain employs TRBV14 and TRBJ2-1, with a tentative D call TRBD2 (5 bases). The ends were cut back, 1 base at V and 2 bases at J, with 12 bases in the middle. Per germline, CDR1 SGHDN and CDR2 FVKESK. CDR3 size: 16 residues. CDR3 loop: CASSQVGGTTYNEQFF. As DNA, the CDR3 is TGTGCCAGCAGCCAAGTAGGAGGAACAACCTACAATGAGCAGTTCTTC.

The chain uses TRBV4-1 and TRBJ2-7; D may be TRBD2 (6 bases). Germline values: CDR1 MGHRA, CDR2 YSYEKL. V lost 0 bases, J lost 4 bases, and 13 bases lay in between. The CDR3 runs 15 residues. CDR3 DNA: TGCGCCAGCAGCCAAGACGGGGGAGTGACATACGAGCAGTACTTC. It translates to CASSQDGGVTYEQYF.

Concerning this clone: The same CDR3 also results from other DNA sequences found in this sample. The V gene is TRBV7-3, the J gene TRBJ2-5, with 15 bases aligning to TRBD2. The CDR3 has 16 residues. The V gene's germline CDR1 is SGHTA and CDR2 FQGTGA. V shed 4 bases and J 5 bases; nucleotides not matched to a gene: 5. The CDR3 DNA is TGTGCCAGCAGCTCAGGACTAGCGGGAGGGCAGGAGACCCAGTACTTC. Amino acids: CASSSGLAGGQETQYF.

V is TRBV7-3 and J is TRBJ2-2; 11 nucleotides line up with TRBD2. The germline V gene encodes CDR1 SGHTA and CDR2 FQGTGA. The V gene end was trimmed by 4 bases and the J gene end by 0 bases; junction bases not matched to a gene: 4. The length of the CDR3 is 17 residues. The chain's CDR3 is CASSYGLAGSNTGELFF. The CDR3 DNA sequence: TGTGCCAGCAGCTATGGACTAGCGGGCTCGAACACCGGGGAGCTGTTTTTT.

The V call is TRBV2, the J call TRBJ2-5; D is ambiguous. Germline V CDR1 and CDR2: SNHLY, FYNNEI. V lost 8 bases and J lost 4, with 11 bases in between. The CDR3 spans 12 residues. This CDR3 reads CASARTRETQYF. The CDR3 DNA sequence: TGTGCCAGCGCGAGAACGCGAGAGACCCAGTACTTC. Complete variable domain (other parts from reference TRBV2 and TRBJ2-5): EPEVTQTPSHQVTQMGQEVILRCVPISNHLYFYWYRQILGQKVEFLVSFYNNEISEKSEIFDDQFSVERPDGSNFTLKIRSTKLEDSAMYFCASARTRETQYFGPGTRLLVL.

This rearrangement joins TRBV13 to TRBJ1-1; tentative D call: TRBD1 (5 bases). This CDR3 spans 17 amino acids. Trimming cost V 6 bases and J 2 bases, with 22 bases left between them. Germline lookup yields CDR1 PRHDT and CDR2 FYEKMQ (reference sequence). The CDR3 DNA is TGTGCCAGCAGTTCTGAGGGGACCGGGGGGAGCAACACTGAAGCTTTCTTT. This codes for CASSSEGTGGSNTEAFF.

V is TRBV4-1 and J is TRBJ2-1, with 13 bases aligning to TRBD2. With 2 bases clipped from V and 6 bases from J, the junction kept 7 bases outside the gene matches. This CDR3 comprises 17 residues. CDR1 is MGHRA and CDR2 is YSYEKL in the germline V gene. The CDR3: CASSQLRLAGGSNEQFF. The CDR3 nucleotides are TGCGCCAGCAGCCAACTAAGACTAGCGGGAGGAAGCAATGAGCAGTTCTTC.

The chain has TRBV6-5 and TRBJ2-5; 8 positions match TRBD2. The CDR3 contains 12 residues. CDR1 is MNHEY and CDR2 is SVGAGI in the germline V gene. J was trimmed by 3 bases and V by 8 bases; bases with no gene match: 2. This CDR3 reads CASYSGEETQYF. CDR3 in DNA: TGTGCCAGCTATAGCGGGGAAGAGACCCAGTACTTC.

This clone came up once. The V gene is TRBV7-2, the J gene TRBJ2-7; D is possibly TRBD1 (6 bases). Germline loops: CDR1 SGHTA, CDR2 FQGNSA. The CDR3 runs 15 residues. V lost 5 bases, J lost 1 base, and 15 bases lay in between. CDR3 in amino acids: CASSDTGLRSYEQYF. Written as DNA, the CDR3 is TGTGCCAGCAGCGATACAGGGCTCAGGTCCTACGAGCAGTACTTC.

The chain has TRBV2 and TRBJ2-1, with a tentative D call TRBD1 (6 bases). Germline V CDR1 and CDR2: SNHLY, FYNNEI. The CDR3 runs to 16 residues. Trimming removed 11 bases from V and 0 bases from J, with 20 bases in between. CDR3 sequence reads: CAGDPGTYSSYNEQFF. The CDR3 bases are TGTGCCGGGGACCCCGGGACATATAGCTCCTACAATGAGCAGTTCTTC.

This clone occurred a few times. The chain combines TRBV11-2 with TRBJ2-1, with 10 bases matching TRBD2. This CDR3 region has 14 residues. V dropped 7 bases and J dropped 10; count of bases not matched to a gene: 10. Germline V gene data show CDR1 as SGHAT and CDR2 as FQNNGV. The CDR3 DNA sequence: TGTGCCAGCACCCCGGCTAGCGGGAGAATGGAGCAGTTCTTC. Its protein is CASTPASGRMEQFF.

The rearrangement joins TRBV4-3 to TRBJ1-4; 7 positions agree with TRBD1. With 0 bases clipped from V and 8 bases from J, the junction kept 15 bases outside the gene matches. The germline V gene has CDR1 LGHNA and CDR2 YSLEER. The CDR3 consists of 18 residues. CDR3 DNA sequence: TGCGCCAGCAGCCAAGATTTAGCTCGGACAGGATTTTACGAAAAACTGTTTTTT. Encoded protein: CASSQDLARTGFYEKLFF.

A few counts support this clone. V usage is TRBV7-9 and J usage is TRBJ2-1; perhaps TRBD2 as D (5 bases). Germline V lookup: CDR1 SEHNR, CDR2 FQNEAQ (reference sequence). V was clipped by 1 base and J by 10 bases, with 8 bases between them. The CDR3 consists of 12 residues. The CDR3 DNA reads TGTGCCAGCAGCTTAGTTTCGGGAGAGCAGTTCTTC. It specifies CASSLVSGEQFF.

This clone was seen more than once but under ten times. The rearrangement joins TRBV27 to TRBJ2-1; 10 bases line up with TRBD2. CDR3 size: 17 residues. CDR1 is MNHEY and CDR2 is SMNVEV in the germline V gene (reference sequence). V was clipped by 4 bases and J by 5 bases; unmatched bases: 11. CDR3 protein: CASSWGASGSPNNEQFF. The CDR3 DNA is TGTGCCAGCAGTTGGGGGGCTAGCGGGAGTCCCAACAATGAGCAGTTCTTC.

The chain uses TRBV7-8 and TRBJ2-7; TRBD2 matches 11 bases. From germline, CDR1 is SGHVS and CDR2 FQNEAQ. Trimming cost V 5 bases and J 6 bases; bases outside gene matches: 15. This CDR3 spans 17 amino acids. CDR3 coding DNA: TGTGCCAGCAGCGAGGGAGTAGCGGGAGGGCCTATGAGCGAGCAGTACTTC. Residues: CASSEGVAGGPMSEQYF.

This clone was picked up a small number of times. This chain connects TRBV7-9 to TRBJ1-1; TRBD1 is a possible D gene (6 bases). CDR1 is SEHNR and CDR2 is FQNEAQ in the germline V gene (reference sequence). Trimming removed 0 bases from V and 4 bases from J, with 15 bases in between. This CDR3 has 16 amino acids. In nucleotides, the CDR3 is TGTGCCAGCAGCTTAGCCCGGCAGGGGCCGTTCACTGAAGCTTTCTTT. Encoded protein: CASSLARQGPFTEAFF.